A single sample gave rise to the 19 T cell receptor beta chains below, sequenced in a study of read filtering for tumor transcriptome and immune sequencing (dated by TCRdb to 2020 to 2021). The listed sequencing device is Illumina HiSeq 4000. TCR libraries were constructed from 350 to 400 ng RNA using the Immunoverse kit, and molecular barcoded adaptors covering alpha/delta and beta/gamma chains were employed. In TCRdb, the public reads were trimmed at Q25 with fastp and aligned with MiXCR, with productive beta chains retained. Each entry is one CDR3 protein sequence, shown with its most common DNA and genes. A total of 75,000 to 95,000 distinct CDR3 sequences appear in this sample, 9% to 15% of them only once. The top ten constitute more than 13% of the sample. Sequencing used a population of CD138-negative cells sorted from bone marrow. The sample's cell subset or site label, in plain terms: bone marrow mononuclear cells depleted of CD138+ plasma/myeloma cells by negative magnetic selection. These receptors were collected from a donor at least 40 years old with multiple myeloma.

Many counts were recorded for this clonotype. V gene TRBV28 combines with J gene TRBJ2-2; 10 bases match TRBD1. Per germline, CDR1 MDHEN and CDR2 SYDVKM. CDR3 length: 14 residues. V lost 6 bases, J lost 5 bases, and 3 bases stayed unmatched. The CDR3 nucleotides read TGTGCCAGCAGGGGACAGGGGCGAACCGGGGAGCTGTTTTTT. This gives the protein CASRGQGRTGELFF.

Many counts were recorded for this clonotype. V and J are TRBV20-1 and TRBJ2-7; 11 bases match TRBD2. CDR1 DFQATT and CDR2 SNEGSKA come from the germline V gene (reference sequence). The trim removed 6 bases at V and 1 base at J, leaving 5 bases unmatched. The CDR3 is 14 residues long. For the CDR3, the DNA is TGCAGTGCGGTACTAGCGGGAGTATCCTACGAGCAGTACTTC. It yields the protein CSAVLAGVSYEQYF.

This clonotype showed up many times. The gene calls are TRBV20-1 and TRBJ2-1, with 7 bases aligning to TRBD2. The ends lost 4 bases at V and 1 base at J; junction bases unmatched: 7. CDR1 is DFQATT and CDR2 is SNEGSKA in the germline V gene (reference sequence). This CDR3 region has 15 residues. CDR3 sequence (DNA): TGCAGTGCTACCCAGCGGGATATTTCCTACAATGAGCAGTTCTTC. Its protein is CSATQRDISYNEQFF.

This clonotype appeared many times. The CDR3, as DNA: TGCGCCAGCAGCTTGGATTTGACTAGCGGGTCTAGCACAGATACGCAGTATTTT. This encodes CASSLDLTSGSSTDTQYF. This chain uses TRBV5-1 with TRBJ2-3, with TRBD2 matching over 10 bases. Unmatched junction bases numbered 7, after V lost 0 bases and J lost 0 bases. In germline, CDR1 is SGHRS, CDR2 YFSETQ. The CDR3 sequence is 18 residues long.

This clonotype was counted at least ten times. The chain employs TRBV5-1 and TRBJ2-1, with TRBD2 as a possible D gene (6 bases). V dropped 2 bases and J dropped 0 bases, with 12 bases sitting between them. CDR3 size: 16 residues. Germline V gene data show CDR1 as SGHRS and CDR2 as YFSETQ. The CDR3 DNA reads TGCGCCAGCAGCTTCGGCGGGGCAAGCTCCTACAATGAGCAGTTCTTC. This codes for CASSFGGASSYNEQFF.

This clonotype has only a few counts. A read error may explain this, as a much larger clone is one base away. The chain uses TRBV7-9 and TRBJ2-7, with D maybe TRBD2 (5 bases). V shed 11 bases and J shed 3 bases, with 14 bases lying between them. Germline loops: CDR1 SEHNR, CDR2 FQNEAQ (reference sequence). The CDR3 is 12 residues long. The CDR3 DNA is TGTGCCGTAACCAGCGGAAGCTACGAGCAGTACTTC. Translated, it gives CAVTSGSYEQYF.

This clonotype has a single count. One end of the junction fails to match germline, which may point to a read error. V and J are TRBV5-5 and TRBJ2-3; 8 bases match TRBD2. Germline assignment: CDR1 SGHKS and CDR2 YYEKEE (reference sequence). This CDR3 is built from 13 residues. In DNA form, the CDR3 reads TGTGCCAGCAGCTTCCGGGGGGGAGATACGCAGTTTTTT. It yields the protein CASSFRGGDTQFF.

V is TRBV10-3 and J is TRBJ2-7; D ambiguous. With 6 bases removed from V and 2 bases from J, the gap between germline ends came to 5 bases. The germline CDR1 and CDR2 sequences are ENHRY and SYGVKD. The CDR3 has 11 residues. CDR3 in DNA: TGTGCCATCAGGGAGACCTACGAGCAGTACTTC. Translated, it gives CAIRETYEQYF.

The table lists this clonotype with many counts. This chain joins TRBV5-1 and TRBJ2-7; the match to TRBD1 covers 7 bases. Germline assignment: CDR1 SGHRS and CDR2 YFSETQ. CDR3 size: 13 residues. With 4 bases clipped from V and 6 bases from J, the junction kept 7 bases outside the gene matches. This CDR3 reads CASSRGQWAEQYF. For the CDR3, the DNA is TGCGCCAGCAGCCGGGGACAGTGGGCCGAGCAGTACTTC.

This clonotype appeared many times. The chain has TRBV12-3 or TRBV12-4 and TRBJ2-1; 10 nucleotides match TRBD2. V lost 5 bases, J lost 3 bases, and 4 bases stayed unmatched. The CDR3 runs 15 residues. The CDR3 protein is CASSTGLADYNEQFF. For the CDR3, the DNA is TGTGCCAGCAGTACTGGACTAGCGGACTACAATGAGCAGTTCTTC.

This clonotype appeared many times. The chain couples TRBV5-1 to TRBJ2-7, with D perhaps matching TRBD1 (5 bases). Germline values: CDR1 SGHRS, CDR2 YFSETQ. Between the trimmed V and J ends, which lost 3 bases and 6 bases, there was a span of 16 bases. This CDR3 is built from 14 residues. The DNA of the CDR3 is TGCGCCAGCAGCTCGCGGACATTAGAGGCCGAGCAGTACTTC. Protein sequence: CASSSRTLEAEQYF.

This clonotype was seen many times. V and J are TRBV19 and TRBJ2-1, with no clear D. With 2 bases removed from V and 0 bases from J, the gap between germline ends came to 23 bases. Germline V lookup: CDR1 LNHDA, CDR2 SQIVND (reference sequence). The CDR3 length is 20 residues. CDR3 DNA sequence: TGTGCCAGTAGTATAAGGTGGTTGGGCTCCCCCGGAAGCTCCTACAATGAGCAGTTCTTC. It yields the protein CASSIRWLGSPGSSYNEQFF.

Only a few counts were recorded for this clonotype. The genes are TRBV5-1 and TRBJ1-5, with D unresolved. This CDR3 region has 14 residues. In germline, CDR1 is SGHRS, CDR2 YFSETQ. V lost 4 bases and J lost 4, with 12 bases in between. The CDR3 sequence is CASSREGQNQPQHF. CDR3 DNA sequence: TGCGCCAGCAGCCGGGAGGGCCAAAATCAGCCCCAGCATTTT.

This clonotype was observed a handful of times. The CDR3 DNA reads TGTGCCAGCAAATCCGGTGAGCAGTTCTTC. Translating gives CASKSGEQFF. J is TRBJ2-1 and V is TRBV6-2 or TRBV6-3; no definite D call. Trimming took 7 bases from V and 9 from J, leaving 7 bases between them. The germline V gene has CDR1 MNHEY and CDR2 SVGEGT. The CDR3 consists of 10 residues.

This clonotype occurred many times. The rearrangement uses TRBV5-1 and TRBJ2-3, with D possibly TRBD2 on 6 matching bases. This CDR3 contains 12 residues. V lost 5 bases, J lost 7 bases, and 11 bases lay in between. The germline V gene has CDR1 SGHRS and CDR2 YFSETQ. The CDR3 region has the DNA TGCGCCAGCAGGGAGGGCGGGAATACGCAGTATTTT. The encoded protein is CASREGGNTQYF.

This clonotype showed up many times. The rearrangement joins TRBV3-1 to TRBJ2-2; a possible D gene is TRBD2 (6 bases). Germline values: CDR1 LGHDT, CDR2 YNNKEL (reference sequence). V was trimmed by 8 bases and J by 7 bases, leaving 11 bases between them. This CDR3 spans 12 amino acids. Here the CDR3 DNA reads TGTGCCAGCGGGGCGGGGATCGGGGAGCTGTTTTTT. Translated, it gives CASGAGIGELFF.

This clonotype has more than one count but fewer than ten. One base away lies a much larger clone, so this may be a sequencing read error. V gene TRBV7-3 combines with J gene TRBJ2-2, with D perhaps matching TRBD1 (6 bases). V was clipped by 3 bases and J by 6 bases, with 11 bases between them. The CDR3 covers 14 residues. Germline lookup yields CDR1 SGHTA and CDR2 FQGTGA. The CDR3: CASSFQQGAGELFF. Here the CDR3 DNA reads TGTGCCAGCAGCTTCCAACAGGGAGCCGGGGAGCTGTTTTTT.

This clonotype has a count of ten or more. The CDR3 protein is CASGGGYTF. The DNA for the CDR3 is TGTGCCAGCGGAGGGGGCTACACCTTC. The chain couples TRBV6-6 to TRBJ1-2; D is uncertain. V lost 8 bases, J lost 8 bases, and 6 bases lay in between. The CDR3 contains 9 residues. Germline V gene data show CDR1 as MNHNY and CDR2 as SVGAGI (reference sequence).

This clonotype was observed at least ten times. The chain links TRBV5-1 to TRBJ2-5, with TRBD1 matching over 8 bases. This CDR3 has 15 residues. Germline CDR1 SGHRS, CDR2 YFSETQ. V lost 6 bases to trimming and J lost 5 bases; unmatched junction nucleotides: 12. The chain's CDR3 is CASTDPGQDVETQYF. The CDR3 bases are TGCGCCAGCACGGACCCGGGACAGGATGTGGAGACCCAGTACTTC.